The text below deals with one TCR beta chain. The target antigen is unknown. These data belong to a study of cytomegalovirus exposure and HLA in healthy donors. Study-wide results and limits: Investigators reported more than 150 TCR beta chains as tied to cytomegalovirus.

The CDR3 consists of 14 residues. The germline CDR1 and CDR2 sequences are KGHSH and LQKENI. Between the trimmed V and J ends, which lost 0 bases and 8 bases, there was a span of 13 bases. Primers for the PCR totalled 60 Vbeta and 13 Jbeta. TCRdb keeps only in-frame clones here, not all; method: immunoSEQ multiplex PCR. The table records some 140,000 clones, about 80% of them present only once. The source is a man aged 25-40 years in good health. Sample: PBMCs. The rearrangement joins TRBV18 to TRBJ1-2; possible D gene TRBD1, 5 bases. The CDR3: CASSPPVPGDGYTF. The CDR3 DNA reads TGTGCCAGCTCACCACCGGTCCCGGGGGACGGCTACACCTTC.